This T cell receptor (beta chain) was recorded in a study of CD8 T cells in Susac syndrome. Background on the study: Patients with Susac syndrome were, at the time of blood collection, therapy-naive, maintained on corticosteroids, or maintained on intravenous immunoglobulin alone.

The study sequenced TCR beta in blood CD8+ and CD4+ T cells. Bulk CD8+ and CD4+ cells came from magnetic negative isolation; CD8+ TEMRA by FACS. The trim removed 5 bases at V and 9 bases at J, leaving 5 bases unmatched. From germline, CDR1 is MRHNA and CDR2 SNTAGT. This CDR3 region has 14 residues. Reverse transcription of about 0.5 to 1 ug RNA used random hexamers. TCRdb reanalysed the immunoSEQ multiplex PCR reads using MiXCR and keeps one entry per CDR3 protein. The sample gives hundreds of thousands of distinct CDR3 sequences, less than 95% of which show up once; under 0.2% is in the top ten. Sequenced material: CD4+ T cells from PBMCs. This receptor was obtained from a human donor with Susac syndrome. J is TRBJ2-1 and V is TRBV6-4, with 12 nucleotides matching TRBD1. The chain's CDR3 is CASSSGTGGFEQFF. CDR3 DNA sequence: TGTGCCAGCAGTTCCGGGACAGGGGGCTTTGAGCAGTTCTTC.